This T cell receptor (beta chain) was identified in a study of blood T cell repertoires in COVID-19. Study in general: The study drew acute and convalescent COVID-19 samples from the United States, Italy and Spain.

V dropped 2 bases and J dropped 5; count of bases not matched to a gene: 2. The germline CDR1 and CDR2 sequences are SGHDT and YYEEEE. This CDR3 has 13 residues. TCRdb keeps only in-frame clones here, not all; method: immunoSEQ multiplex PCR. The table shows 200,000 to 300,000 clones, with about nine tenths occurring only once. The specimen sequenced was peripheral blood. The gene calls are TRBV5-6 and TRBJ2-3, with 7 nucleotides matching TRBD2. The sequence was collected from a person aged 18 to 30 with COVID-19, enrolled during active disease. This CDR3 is CASSLAGKDTQYF. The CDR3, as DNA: TGTGCCAGCAGCTTAGCGGGAAAAGATACGCAGTATTTT.